This T cell receptor beta chain was captured in a study of cytomegalovirus exposure and HLA in healthy donors. The study's findings and limits: Three CMV-associated chains were confirmed in vitro to be specific for CMV antigens.

The CDR3 is 14 residues long. V lost 4 bases and J lost 1, with 10 bases in between. Germline loops: CDR1 SGHNT, CDR2 YYREEE (reference sequence). Assay: immunoSEQ multiplex PCR; the TCRdb copy retains only in-frame clones and omits some. The table includes about 360,000 clones, 86% detected once. As concerns this clone: The target antigen is unknown.

Sequences were obtained from PBMCs. The source is a woman younger than 30 in good health and CMV-seronegative. The chain is built from TRBV5-4 and TRBJ2-3, with D possibly matching TRBD2 (6 bases). In DNA, the CDR3 is TGTGCCAGCAGCCCCCAGCGGGGCACAGATACGCAGTATTTT. This codes for CASSPQRGTDTQYF. Full variable domain (rest looked up from reference TRBV5-4 and TRBJ2-3): ETGVTQSPTHLIKTRGQQVTLRCSSQSGHNTVSWYQQALGQGPQFIFQYYREEENGRGNFPPRFSGLQFPNYSSELNVNALELDDSALYLCASSPQRGTDTQYFGPGTRLTVL.